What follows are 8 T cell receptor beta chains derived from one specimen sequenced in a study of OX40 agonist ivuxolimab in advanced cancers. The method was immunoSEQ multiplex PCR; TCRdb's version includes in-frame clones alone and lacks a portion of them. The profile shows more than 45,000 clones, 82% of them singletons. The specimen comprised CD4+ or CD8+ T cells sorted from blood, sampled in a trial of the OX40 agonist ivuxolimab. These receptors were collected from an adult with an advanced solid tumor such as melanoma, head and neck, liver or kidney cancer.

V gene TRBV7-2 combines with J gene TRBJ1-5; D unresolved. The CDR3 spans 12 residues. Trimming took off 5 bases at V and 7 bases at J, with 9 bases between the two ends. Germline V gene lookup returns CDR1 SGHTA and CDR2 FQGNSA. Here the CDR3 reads CASSLAGQPQHF. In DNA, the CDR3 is TGTGCCAGCAGCCTCGCGGGGCAGCCCCAGCATTTT.

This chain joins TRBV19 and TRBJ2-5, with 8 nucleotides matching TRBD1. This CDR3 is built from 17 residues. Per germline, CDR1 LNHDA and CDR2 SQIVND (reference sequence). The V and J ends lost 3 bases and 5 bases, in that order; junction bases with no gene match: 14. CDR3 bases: TGTGCCAGTAGTATGTCGGCGGCAGGGGGCCGTCGCGAGACCCAGTACTTC. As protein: CASSMSAAGGRRETQYF.

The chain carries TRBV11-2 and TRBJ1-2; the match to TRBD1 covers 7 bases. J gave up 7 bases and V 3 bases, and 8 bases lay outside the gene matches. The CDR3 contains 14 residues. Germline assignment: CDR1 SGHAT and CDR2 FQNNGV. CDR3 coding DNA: TGTGCCAGCAGCTTCTCGGGACAGTCGTTTGGCTACACCTTC. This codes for CASSFSGQSFGYTF.

The CDR3 nucleotides are TGCGCCAGCACCCTAAACCCGGTAAATTCACCCCTCCACTTT. This gives the protein CASTLNPVNSPLHF. The chain employs TRBV5-1 and TRBJ1-6; no definite D call. The CDR3 contains 14 residues. Deletions cut 6 bases from V and 7 bases from J, with 14 bases between. CDR1 and CDR2 from the germline V gene are SGHRS and YFSETQ.

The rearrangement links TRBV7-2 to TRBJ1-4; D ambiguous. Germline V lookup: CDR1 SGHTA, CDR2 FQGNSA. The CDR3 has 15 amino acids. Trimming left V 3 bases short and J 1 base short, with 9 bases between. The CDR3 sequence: CASSFGSVTNEKLFF. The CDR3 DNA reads TGTGCCAGCAGCTTCGGGAGTGTAACTAATGAAAAACTGTTTTTT.

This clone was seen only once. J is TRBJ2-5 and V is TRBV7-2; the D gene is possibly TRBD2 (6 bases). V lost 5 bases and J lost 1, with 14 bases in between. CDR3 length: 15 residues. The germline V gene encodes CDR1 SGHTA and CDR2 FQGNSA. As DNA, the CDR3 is TGTGCCAGCAGCCCTCCCAGAGCGGGCCAAGAGACCCAGTACTTC. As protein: CASSPPRAGQETQYF.

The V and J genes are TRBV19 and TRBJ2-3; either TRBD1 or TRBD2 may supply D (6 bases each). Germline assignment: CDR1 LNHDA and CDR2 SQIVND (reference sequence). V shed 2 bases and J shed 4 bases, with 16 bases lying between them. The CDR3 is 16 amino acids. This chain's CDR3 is CASSIYGGPTSDTQYF. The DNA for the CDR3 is TGTGCCAGTAGTATATATGGGGGGCCTACCTCAGATACGCAGTATTTT.

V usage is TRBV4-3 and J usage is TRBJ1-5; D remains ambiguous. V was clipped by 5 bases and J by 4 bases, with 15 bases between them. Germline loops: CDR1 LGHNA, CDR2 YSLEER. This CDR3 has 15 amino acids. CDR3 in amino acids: CASSESNLRNQPQHF. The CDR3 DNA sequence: TGCGCCAGCAGCGAAAGCAACCTACGGAATCAGCCCCAGCATTTT.